This T cell receptor (beta chain) was documented in a study of shared clonotypes between healthy human individuals. The table came from immunoSEQ multiplex PCR; TCRdb's copy has only in-frame clones and leaves some out. The sample has over a million clones, more than 75% seen once; the top ten hold 0.55% to 0.7%. The sequenced sample was memory CD4+ T cells from PBMCs. Subset in this sample: CD45RA-negative fraction. The clonotype comes from a man aged 18 to 29 in good health. Some clones in this sample may be carry-over from other donors' samples.

The CDR3 DNA sequence: TGTGCCAGCAAGGAGGCGGGAGTGGTTCCTGAGCAGTTCTTC. Its protein product is CASKEAGVVPEQFF. The gene calls are TRBV2 and TRBJ2-1; 7 nucleotides agree with TRBD2. V lost 7 bases, J lost 9 bases, and 12 bases stayed unmatched. The germline gives CDR1 SNHLY, CDR2 FYNNEI. The CDR3 consists of 14 residues. Complete variable domain (other parts from reference TRBV2 and TRBJ2-1): EPEVTQTPSHQVTQMGQEVILRCVPISNHLYFYWYRQILGQKVEFLVSFYNNEISEKSEIFDDQFSVERPDGSNFTLKIRSTKLEDSAMYFCASKEAGVVPEQFFGPGTRLTVL.